The rows below give T cell receptor beta chains drawn from one sample of a study of CD8+ T cells in alopecia areata. The protocol was immunoSEQ multiplex PCR, while the TCRdb copy is restricted to in-frame clones and leaves out a portion. The data contain approximately 150,000 clones, about two thirds of them singletons. Input material: CD8+ T cells sorted from blood. The origin of the receptors is a human donor in good health. The CDR3 runs from the conserved cysteine through the conserved F or W. A D gene is named only where the DNA matches it firmly. A clone size is listed for some rows: how often the clone was seen (once, few, many), or a class if it is expanded.

v_gene	abundance	j_gene	d_gene	CDR3nt	CDR3aa
TRBV29-1	-	TRBJ2-3	-	TGCAGCGTTGTAGGTCGGGGGGCTAGTACAGATACGCAGTATTTT	CSVVGRGASTDTQYF
TRBV28	-	TRBJ2-5	TRBD1	TGTGCCAGCACCTCCCCAGGGGGCCAAGAGACCCAGTACTTC	CASTSPGGQETQYF
TRBV7-9	-	TRBJ2-5	-	TGTGCCAGCAGCTTTGGGGGGCCGAGAGAGACCCAGTACTTC	CASSFGGPRETQYF
TRBV29-1	-	TRBJ1-2	-	TGCAGCGTTGAGGGTCGGGTATCGAGCGGCTACACCTTC	CSVEGRVSSGYTF
TRBV19	-	TRBJ2-7	-	TGTGCCAGTAGTATAACAGACTCCTACGAGCAGTACTTC	CASSITDSYEQYF
TRBV7-8	few	TRBJ2-7	TRBD2	TGTGCCAGCAGTTTCATGGGTCGAGGGAGGGGCCCCCACGAGCAGTACTTC	CASSFMGRGRGPHEQYF
TRBV19	-	TRBJ2-7	TRBD1	TGTGCCAGTAGTCCAGGGACAGGGCAGCGGCAGTACTTC	CASSPGTGQRQYF
TRBV27	-	TRBJ2-5	-	TGTGCCAGCAGCTCGGAGGTAGAAGCGGGCCCCGTTTTAGGCGTGGAGACCCAGTACTTC	CASSSEVEAGPVLGVETQYF
TRBV29-1	few	TRBJ1-2	-	TGCAGCGTTTCTTTCCAGGGAGGGGGCTACACCTTC	CSVSFQGGGYTF
TRBV9	-	TRBJ2-2	-	TGTGCCAGCAGCCCTCGTGGAGGGTCATTCACCGGGGAGCTGTTTTTT	CASSPRGGSFTGELFF
TRBV29-1	-	TRBJ1-3	-	TGCAGCGTTGACACGAGAAACACCATATATTTT	CSVDTRNTIYF
TRBV28	-	TRBJ2-7	-	TGTGCCAGCAGTTTAATCAGGGGTAGCGAGCAGTACTTC	CASSLIRGSEQYF
TRBV14	few	TRBJ2-7	-	TGTGCCAGCAGCAGAGAAGGGGTTGGCTACGAGCAGTACTTC	CASSREGVGYEQYF
TRBV4-1	-	TRBJ1-2	-	TGCGCCAGCAGCTACCTGGGGAGCAACTATGGCTACACCTTC	CASSYLGSNYGYTF
TRBV29-1	-	TRBJ2-7	-	TGCAGCGTCAGCAGGGACTACGAGCAGTACTTC	CSVSRDYEQYF
TRBV9	-	TRBJ2-2	-	TGTGCCAGCAGCGTAGTGGCTGACACCGGGGAGCTGTTTTTT	CASSVVADTGELFF
TRBV2	-	TRBJ2-1	-	TGTGCCAGCAGGGGGCGGGGTGAGCAGTTCTTC	CASRGRGEQFF
TRBV29-1	few	TRBJ1-3	-	TGCAGCGTTGAAGAGGGTTCTGGAAACACCATATATTTT	CSVEEGSGNTIYF
TRBV30	-	TRBJ2-5	-	TGTGCCTGGAGCGAGGAGCAAGAGACCCAGTACTTC	CAWSEEQETQYF
TRBV27	-	TRBJ2-1	-	TGTGCCAGCAGTTTAAGCGGGGACATGTTACGCAATGAGCAGTTCTTC	CASSLSGDMLRNEQFF
TRBV9	few	TRBJ2-1	TRBD2	TGTGCCAGCAGCCCCCGGGAGGGCTACAATGAGCAGTTCTTC	CASSPREGYNEQFF
TRBV4-2	few	TRBJ2-1	TRBD2	TGTGCCAGCAGCCAACCCGAAGCGGGGGAAGAGCAGTTCTTC	CASSQPEAGEEQFF
TRBV2	-	TRBJ2-1	TRBD2	TGTGCCAGCAGGGCCGGGGGGTACAATGAGCAGTTCTTC	CASRAGGYNEQFF
TRBV7-8	-	TRBJ2-7	-	TGTGCCAGCAGCTGGGCATACGAGCAGTACTTC	CASSWAYEQYF
TRBV30	-	TRBJ1-1	-	TGTGCCATTCAATTGGGGGGTGAGCGCACTGAAGCTTTCTTT	CAIQLGGERTEAFF
TRBV30	-	TRBJ1-1	-	TGTGCCTGGAATCTGGTATTGAGTACTGAAGCTTTCTTT	CAWNLVLSTEAFF
TRBV9	-	TRBJ2-5	TRBD1	TGTGCCAGCAGCGCCACCGGGACAGGTGGAGAGACCCAGTACTTC	CASSATGTGGETQYF
TRBV9	once	TRBJ2-1	TRBD1	TGTGCCAGCAGCGTAGCGGGGGACAGGGGGAATGAGCAGTTCTTC	CASSVAGDRGNEQFF
TRBV11-2	-	TRBJ2-6	-	TGTGCCAGCAGCCCTACTATCTCTGGGGCCAACGTCCTGACTTTC	CASSPTISGANVLTF
TRBV7-9	-	TRBJ2-7	-	TGTGCCAGCAGCTCTAGCCGGTTGAGCGGTAATGTTTACGAGCAGTACTTC	CASSSSRLSGNVYEQYF
TRBV29-1	-	TRBJ1-2	-	TGCAGCGTTGAGTTCTTGGCTGATGGCTACACCTTC	CSVEFLADGYTF
TRBV4-1	-	TRBJ2-3	-	TGCGCCAGCAGCCAAGAGGGAGGAAGGAGCACAGATACGCAGTATTTT	CASSQEGGRSTDTQYF